This passage covers 4 T cell receptor beta chains from one sample sequenced in a study of blood T cells in healthy people across ages. Next came a second PCR, run for roughly 6 to 11 cycles, which used a sample-barcoded 5' primer along with a J-beta primer mix. TCRdb processed the 5' RACE reads anew with MiXCR; each CDR3 protein has one entry. The sample lists approximately 1,700,000 distinct CDR3 sequences; 30% to 40% were seen once. Sequencing was carried out using blood. The receptors originated from a human donor in good health.

This clonotype has just a few counts. The chain joins TRBV12-3 or TRBV12-4 to TRBJ2-1; 9 bases are a match to TRBD2. Trimming cost V 7 bases and J 4 bases; bases outside gene matches: 5. This CDR3 has 14 amino acids. In DNA, the CDR3 is TGTGCCAGCATCGAGACTAGCGGTTACAATGAGCAGTTCTTC. Amino acids: CASIETSGYNEQFF.

Worth noting for this clonotype: Because it lacks the conserved phenylalanine or tryptophan at the end, this CDR3 is likely a read error. DNA for the CDR3: TGTGCCAGCAGCTTAGTCGGCCCGGGGGGCACAGATACGCAGTATTTG. Translating it yields CASSLVGPGGTDTQYL. This sequence joins TRBV11-2 and TRBJ2-3, with a tentative D call TRBD2 (6 bases). V was shortened by 1 base and J by 1 base, with 12 bases between the two germline ends. Germline V CDR1 and CDR2: SGHAT, FQNNGV. CDR3 size: 16 residues.

Remarks on this clonotype: Mismatch with germline at one junction end may stem from a read error. This chain links TRBV6-2 or TRBV6-3 with TRBJ2-6, with D tentatively TRBD2 (6 bases). Germline CDR1 is MNHEY and CDR2 is SVGEGT. This CDR3 contains 17 residues. Here the CDR3 reads CASRISGVSSGANALTF. In DNA, the CDR3 is TGTGCCAGCAGAATTAGCGGAGTCTCCTCTGGGGCCAACGCCCTGACTTTC.

The V gene is TRBV4-2, the J gene TRBJ1-2; TRBD1 matches 7 bases. The CDR3 is 13 residues long. V dropped 6 bases and J dropped 8; count of bases not matched to a gene: 9. CDR1 is LGHNA, CDR2 YNFKEQ, per germline. The CDR3 loop reads CASSPGTASGYTF. The CDR3 DNA is TGTGCCAGCAGTCCCGGGACAGCTTCGGGCTACACCTTC.